Presented here are 28 T cell receptor beta chains from one specimen sequenced in a study of blood T cell repertoires in COVID-19. Sequencing was performed with immunoSEQ multiplex PCR; in TCRdb, only in-frame clones are kept and a portion is missing. The sample lists a few hundred thousand clones; approximately 82% were seen once. The source material was peripheral blood. These receptors were obtained from a man over 45 with active or convalescent COVID-19.

This chain connects TRBV5-1 to TRBJ2-1; the D gene is possibly TRBD2 (6 bases). The CDR3 is made up of 15 amino acids. The V gene lost 1 base and the J gene lost 6 bases, with 14 bases spanning the gap. The germline V gene has CDR1 SGHRS and CDR2 YFSETQ. The CDR3 sequence is CASSLYPGASNEQFF. DNA of the CDR3: TGCGCCAGCAGCTTGTATCCGGGAGCTAGCAATGAGCAGTTCTTC.

The gene calls are TRBV5-1 and TRBJ2-3, with a weak D call TRBD2 (6 bases). Germline CDR1 reads SGHRS; CDR2 reads YFSETQ. V was clipped by 4 bases and J by 4 bases, with 19 bases between them. The CDR3 contains 16 residues. The CDR3: CASSPPGGRMADTQYF. The CDR3 DNA is TGCGCCAGCAGCCCCCCCGGGGGAAGGATGGCAGATACGCAGTATTTT.

V is TRBV13 and J is TRBJ1-4, with 9 bases that match TRBD1. The CDR3 is 12 amino acids. Losses at the gene ends were 6 bases for V and 8 bases for J; bases not matched to a gene: 1. Germline V gives CDR1 PRHDT, CDR2 FYEKMQ (reference sequence). The CDR3 protein is CASRTGGEKLFF. CDR3 DNA sequence: TGTGCCAGCAGGACAGGGGGGGAAAAACTGTTTTTT.

V and J are TRBV3-1 (or the pseudogene TRBV3-2) and TRBJ1-1; D ambiguous. The CDR3 sequence is 14 residues long. V dropped 1 base and J dropped 4 bases, with 10 bases sitting between them. Per germline, CDR1 LGHDT and CDR2 YNNKEL (reference sequence). In nucleotides, the CDR3 is TGTGCCAGCAGCCAAGTATCAGTATCCACTGAAGCTTTCTTT. Residues: CASSQVSVSTEAFF.

The chain couples TRBV5-1 to TRBJ2-2; 9 nucleotides align to TRBD1. V shed 0 bases and J 7 bases; nucleotides not matched to a gene: 1. CDR1 SGHRS and CDR2 YFSETQ come from the germline V gene. The CDR3 runs to 14 residues. The CDR3 loop is CASSLETGGGELFF. The CDR3 DNA follows: TGCGCCAGCAGCTTGGAGACAGGGGGCGGGGAGCTGTTTTTT. The full variable domain, in which reference TRBV5-1 and TRBJ2-2 provide the parts outside the CDR3, is KAGVTQTPRYLIKTRGQQVTLSCSPISGHRSVSWYQQTPGQGLQFLFEYFSETQRNKGNFPGRFSGRQFSNSRSEMNVSTLELGDSALYLCASSLETGGGELFFGEGSRLTVL.

The DNA of the CDR3 is TGTGCCAGCAGGCCCATTGAGAGGCGCACAGATACGCAGTATTTT. Protein product: CASRPIERRTDTQYF. The genes are TRBV27 and TRBJ2-3; no reliable D call. V lost 6 bases and J lost 1, with 14 bases in between. The length of the CDR3 is 15 residues. CDR1 and CDR2 from the germline V gene are MNHEY and SMNVEV (reference sequence).

This rearrangement joins TRBV2 to TRBJ1-5; 7 nucleotides match TRBD1. CDR1 is SNHLY and CDR2 is FYNNEI in the germline V gene. After removal of 7 bases from V and 7 bases from J, the junction contained 10 bases not matched to a gene. CDR3 length: 14 amino acids. CDR3 nucleotides: TGTGCCAGCAACTTTGACAGGGTGGCCCAGCCCCAGCATTTT. Protein: CASNFDRVAQPQHF.

This clone was seen only once. J is TRBJ2-1 and V is TRBV20-1; TRBD2 aligns across 10 bases. This CDR3 spans 14 amino acids. From germline, CDR1 is DFQATT and CDR2 SNEGSKA (reference sequence). V trimming: 3 bases; J trimming: 4 bases; junction bases outside the gene matches: 3. Here the CDR3 reads CSASKLAGYNEQFF. The CDR3, as DNA: TGCAGTGCTAGTAAACTAGCGGGATACAATGAGCAGTTCTTC.

V is TRBV7-9 and J is TRBJ1-1; the D is unclear. V was pared by 6 bases and J by 8 bases, with 16 bases between. Germline CDR1 SEHNR, CDR2 FQNEAQ (reference sequence). This CDR3 has 13 residues. CDR3 amino acids: CASSQRVQSEAFF. CDR3 DNA sequence: TGTGCCAGCAGTCAGAGGGTCCAATCCGAAGCTTTCTTT.

This chain's CDR3 is CASSWVGGAPEQYF. CDR3 nucleotides: TGTGCCAGCAGTTGGGTGGGTGGGGCGCCCGAGCAGTACTTC. The rearrangement links TRBV27 to TRBJ2-7; perhaps TRBD1 as D (5 bases). V was cut by 4 bases and J by 6 bases, with 16 bases left in between. This CDR3 has 14 amino acids. Germline V gene sequence: CDR1 MNHEY, CDR2 SMNVEV (reference sequence).

V and J are TRBV3-1 (or the pseudogene TRBV3-2) and TRBJ2-4, with 10 bases fitting TRBD2. This CDR3 is built from 15 residues. Germline assignment: CDR1 LGHDT and CDR2 YNNKEL (reference sequence). Losses at the gene ends were 4 bases for V and 10 bases for J; bases not matched to a gene: 10. CDR3 sequence reads: CASSLIAGGREIQYF. The CDR3, as DNA: TGTGCCAGCAGCCTGATAGCGGGAGGAAGGGAAATTCAGTACTTC.

This chain links TRBV27 with TRBJ1-1, with TRBD1 matching over 11 bases. Trimming removed 5 bases from V and 5 bases from J; junction bases left unmatched: 10. CDR3 length: 16 amino acids. Germline V gene sequence: CDR1 MNHEY, CDR2 SMNVEV (reference sequence). The CDR3 coding sequence is TGTGCCAGCAGTCTTCGGGACAGGGGGGTAGAAACTGAAGCTTTCTTT. This sequence encodes CASSLRDRGVETEAFF.

The rearrangement links TRBV19 to TRBJ2-2; TRBD1 matches 9 bases. The CDR3 loop spans 17 amino acids. With V trimmed by 5 bases and J by 3 bases, 10 bases remained unmatched. CDR1 is LNHDA, CDR2 SQIVND, per germline (reference sequence). The CDR3 loop is CASSLGQGWVDTGELFF. Written as DNA, the CDR3 is TGTGCCAGTAGTCTGGGACAGGGTTGGGTGGACACCGGGGAGCTGTTTTTT.

The V call is TRBV5-1, the J call TRBJ1-1; possibly TRBD1 for D (5 bases). The CDR3 runs 15 residues. The V end lost 0 bases, the J end lost 4 bases, and 13 bases lay between the germline ends. Germline CDR1 SGHRS, CDR2 YFSETQ. The chain's CDR3 is CASSLAPQGGTEAFF. In DNA, the CDR3 is TGCGCCAGCAGCTTGGCACCCCAGGGAGGCACTGAAGCTTTCTTT.

The chain couples TRBV6-5 to TRBJ1-2; perhaps TRBD1 as D (5 bases). Germline V gene data show CDR1 as MNHEY and CDR2 as SVGAGI. This CDR3 has 15 residues. The ends were cut back, 0 bases at V and 4 bases at J, with 12 bases in the middle. CDR3 nucleotides: TGTGCCAGCAGTTACTCGAGTACGACAGTCTATGGCTACACCTTC. It yields the protein CASSYSSTTVYGYTF.

This chain uses TRBV7-9 with TRBJ1-4; D ambiguous. This CDR3 is 14 amino acids long. V lost 2 bases and J lost 8, with 12 bases in between. Germline V gives CDR1 SEHNR, CDR2 FQNEAQ (reference sequence). In DNA, the CDR3 is TGTGCCAGCAGCTTAACGGGGTTCCAGGAAAAACTGTTTTTT. It specifies CASSLTGFQEKLFF.

This chain connects TRBV27 to TRBJ2-1, with TRBD2 matching 11 bases. The J segment lost 0 bases and the V segment lost 5 bases, leaving 9 bases of the junction unmatched. This CDR3 has 18 amino acids. The germline CDR1 and CDR2 sequences are MNHEY and SMNVEV (reference sequence). The CDR3, as DNA: TGTGCCAGCAGTCCCCGAGGGACTAGCGGCCTCTCCTACAATGAGCAGTTCTTC. Translating it yields CASSPRGTSGLSYNEQFF.

The V and J genes are TRBV9 and TRBJ1-2; no clear D. This CDR3 is 14 amino acids long. CDR1 and CDR2 from the germline V gene are SGDLS and YYNGEE. The V end was cut by 3 bases, the J end by 7 bases, with 16 bases between. CDR3 nucleotide sequence: TGTGCCAGCAGCGGAACCCAAATAAGGAGTGGCTACACCTTC. Its translation: CASSGTQIRSGYTF.

This chain links TRBV6-4 with TRBJ2-1; weak D call: TRBD2 (5 bases). CDR1 is MRHNA and CDR2 is SNTAGT in the germline V gene. V shed 5 bases and J shed 4 bases, with 15 bases lying between them. The CDR3 has 15 amino acids. CDR3 loop: CASSSETKGYNEQFF. The CDR3 DNA reads TGTGCCAGCAGTTCCGAGACTAAGGGTTACAATGAGCAGTTCTTC.

A word on this clone: Other DNA sequences within the sample encode an identical CDR3. The chain uses TRBV28 and TRBJ1-5; D gene ambiguous. The CDR3 loop spans 12 amino acids. In germline, CDR1 is MDHEN, CDR2 SYDVKM. V lost 3 bases to trimming and J lost 7 bases, with 7 bases between them. CDR3 nucleotides: TGTGCCAGCAGTTTTAGCGGACAGCCCCAGCATTTT. It specifies CASSFSGQPQHF.

This clone was observed a few times. The CDR3 DNA reads as TGCAGTGCTAGTCCACAGGGGCGGAACTATGGCTACACCTTC. This sequence encodes CSASPQGRNYGYTF. The chain links TRBV20-1 to TRBJ1-2, with TRBD1 matching 7 bases. J lost 2 bases, V lost 3 bases, and 6 bases had no gene match. This CDR3 has 14 amino acids. CDR1 is DFQATT, CDR2 SNEGSKA, per germline (reference sequence).

V is TRBV7-2 and J is TRBJ2-3, with TRBD2 identical over 8 bases. Germline V gives CDR1 SGHTA, CDR2 FQGNSA. Germline trimming cut 5 bases from V and 2 bases from J; bases unmatched to any gene: 15. CDR3 length: 18 residues. DNA of the CDR3: TGTGCCAGCAGCCCGGTTTGGTTGGTAGCGGGGACCACAGATACGCAGTATTTT. Protein: CASSPVWLVAGTTDTQYF.

V usage is TRBV5-5 and J usage is TRBJ2-2; perhaps TRBD2 as D (7 bases). Germline V gene data show CDR1 as SGHKS and CDR2 as YYEKEE (reference sequence). V lost 2 bases, J lost 6 bases, and 8 bases lay in between. The CDR3 is made up of 13 amino acids. CDR3 protein: CASSFGGPGELFF. CDR3 DNA sequence: TGTGCCAGCAGCTTCGGGGGGCCCGGGGAGCTGTTTTTT.

The chain employs TRBV18 and TRBJ2-7, with 12 bases lining up with TRBD1. Germline V gene sequence: CDR1 KGHSH, CDR2 LQKENI. The junction had 10 bases not matched to a gene; V was cut back by 2 bases and J by 5 bases. The CDR3 totals 17 residues. The CDR3 nucleotides read TGTGCCAGCTCACCAACGGCCACCGGGACAGGGGGCGACGAGCAGTACTTC. This encodes CASSPTATGTGGDEQYF.

The V call is TRBV6-2 or TRBV6-3, the J call TRBJ2-1, with D perhaps TRBD2 (6 bases). Trimming removed 6 bases at V and 7 bases at J, with 16 bases between. Germline V gene data show CDR1 as MNHEY and CDR2 as SVGEGT. The CDR3 has 14 residues. The CDR3 DNA follows: TGTGCCAGCAGCCCGACGGCGGGAAGGAATGAGCAGTTCTTC. Translating it yields CASSPTAGRNEQFF.

The gene calls are TRBV3-1 (or the pseudogene TRBV3-2) and TRBJ2-5; D is uncertain. Trimming pared 3 bases from V and 1 base from J, leaving 6 bases between. Germline CDR1 LGHDT, CDR2 YNNKEL (reference sequence). The CDR3 loop spans 13 amino acids. The CDR3 bases are TGTGCCAGCAGCCACGGCGGCCAAGAGACCCAGTACTTC. Amino acids: CASSHGGQETQYF.

The CDR3 is CSVYRGDTQYF. In DNA, the CDR3 is TGCAGCGTCTATAGGGGGGATACGCAGTATTTT. J is TRBJ2-3 and V is TRBV29-1, with D tentatively TRBD1 (6 bases). There are 11 residues in the CDR3. Trimming cost V 6 bases and J 6 bases, with 10 bases left between them. Germline loops: CDR1 SQVTM, CDR2 ANQGSEA.

The chain carries TRBV28 and TRBJ1-4; TRBD1 is a possible D gene (5 bases). Trimming shortened V by 5 bases and J by 8 bases, and 15 bases separated the two germline ends. This CDR3 spans 14 amino acids. The germline gives CDR1 MDHEN, CDR2 SYDVKM. The CDR3 DNA is TGTGCCAGCAGTAGGGGCAGGGATGGAGAAAAACTGTTTTTT. Translating it yields CASSRGRDGEKLFF.